The 27 T cell receptor beta chains below come from one sample, sequenced in a study of CD8 T cells in Susac syndrome. RNA totalling roughly 0.45 to 1 ug underwent reverse transcription with random hexamers. TCRdb redid the calling of the immunoSEQ multiplex PCR reads with MiXCR, one entry per CDR3 protein. The table includes a few hundred thousand distinct CDR3 sequences, about 89% detected once. The sequenced sample consisted of CD8+ T cells from PBMCs. The receptor set was obtained from a human donor with multiple sclerosis.

The chain links TRBV24-1 to TRBJ2-2, with TRBD1 identical over 10 bases. This CDR3 region has 15 residues. Germline V gives CDR1 KGHDR, CDR2 SFDVKD. The ends lost 3 bases at V and 9 bases at J; junction bases unmatched: 6. CDR3 nucleotides: TGTGCCACCAGTGATGGGGGACAGGGGACCCGGGAGCTGTTTTTT. Translated, it gives CATSDGGQGTRELFF.

The chain is built from TRBV29-1 and TRBJ2-3; D is ambiguous. CDR1 is SQVTM and CDR2 is ANQGSEA in the germline V gene. The CDR3 is 13 amino acids. V was shortened by 4 bases and J by 2 bases, with 10 bases between the two germline ends. CDR3 bases: TGCAGCGTTGTTACGGACCTCACAGATACGCAGTATTTT. This translates into CSVVTDLTDTQYF.

The chain joins TRBV5-6 to TRBJ2-7, with D tentatively TRBD1 or TRBD2 (5 bases each). Germline CDR1 and CDR2: SGHDT and YYEEEE. This CDR3 is built from 16 residues. V was trimmed by 4 bases and J by 2 bases, leaving 19 bases between them. Written as DNA, the CDR3 is TGTGCCAGCAGCGGGGGTACGGGTTGGCCAGCCTACGAGCAGTACTTC. It yields the protein CASSGGTGWPAYEQYF.

The chain couples TRBV12-3 or TRBV12-4 to TRBJ1-1; D is possibly TRBD1 (5 bases). Trimming left V 6 bases short and J 7 bases short, with 9 bases between. The CDR3 is made up of 11 amino acids. The CDR3 DNA follows: TGTGCCAGCAGCCAGACAGTTGAAGCTTTCTTT. This translates into CASSQTVEAFF.

The J gene is TRBJ2-3, the V gene TRBV6-5; D is unresolved. The ends were cut back, 2 bases at V and 1 base at J, with 7 bases in the middle. CDR1 and CDR2 from the germline V gene are MNHEY and SVGAGI. This CDR3 comprises 14 residues. The CDR3 sequence: CASSYGPGTDTQYF. CDR3 nucleotides: TGTGCCAGCAGTTACGGTCCCGGCACAGATACGCAGTATTTT.

The V gene is TRBV3-1, the J gene TRBJ2-1; 7 nucleotides align to TRBD1. The CDR3 consists of 19 residues. Germline CDR1 and CDR2: LGHDT and YNNKEL (reference sequence). V was clipped by 6 bases and J by 9 bases; unmatched bases: 26. In DNA form, the CDR3 reads TGTGCCAGCAGAGATGACAGGGTCTCTGACGACTCGGTGTATAGTGAGCAGTTCTTC. It specifies CASRDDRVSDDSVYSEQFF.

The genes are TRBV20-1 and TRBJ2-3; TRBD2 matches at 10 bases. V lost 0 bases, J lost 4 bases, and 4 bases stayed unmatched. Germline CDR1 reads DFQATT; CDR2 reads SNEGSKA (reference sequence). The CDR3 runs to 15 residues. In DNA form, the CDR3 reads TGCAGTGCTAGAGAAGCGGGGGGGCTGGCAGATACGCAGTATTTT. Amino acids: CSAREAGGLADTQYF.

To note about this clonotype: Mismatch with germline at one junction end may stem from a read error. The J gene is TRBJ2-6, the V gene TRBV29-1, with D tentatively TRBD2 (5 bases). The CDR3 is made up of 13 amino acids. The germline CDR1 and CDR2 sequences are SQVTM and ANQGSEA. CDR3 residues: CSAALSGANVLTF. CDR3 sequence (DNA): TGTAGCGCGGCGTTATCGGGGGCCAACGTCCTGACTTTC.

V is TRBV15 and J is TRBJ2-5; D is unclear. In germline, CDR1 is LNHNV, CDR2 YYDKDF (reference sequence). Trimming removed 1 base from V and 1 base from J, with 7 bases in between. This CDR3 has 14 amino acids. In DNA, the CDR3 is TGTGCCACCAGCAGAGTTGGGATCCAAGAGACCCAGTACTTC. Translating it yields CATSRVGIQETQYF.

This clonotype was seen a single time. V usage is TRBV6-5 and J usage is TRBJ2-2; 7 positions agree with TRBD1. The CDR3 sequence is 13 residues long. Germline CDR1 is MNHEY and CDR2 is SVGAGI. V lost 6 bases and J lost 8; bases outside the gene matches: 6. CDR3 in DNA: TGTGCCAGCAGGGTTACAGGGGAGGGGGAGCTGTTTTTT. As protein: CASRVTGEGELFF.

This clonotype was counted a single time. The rearrangement links TRBV2 to TRBJ2-3, with TRBD2 as a possible D gene (6 bases). V was trimmed by 6 bases and J by 0 bases, leaving 10 bases between them. This CDR3 has 14 amino acids. The germline V gene encodes CDR1 SNHLY and CDR2 FYNNEI. The DNA for the CDR3 is TGTGCCAGCAGGGGGACTGCTAGCACAGATACGCAGTATTTT. This codes for CASRGTASTDTQYF. Full variable domain (outside the CDR3, taken from reference TRBV2 and TRBJ2-3): EPEVTQTPSHQVTQMGQEVILRCVPISNHLYFYWYRQILGQKVEFLVSFYNNEISEKSEIFDDQFSVERPDGSNFTLKIRSTKLEDSAMYFCASRGTASTDTQYFGPGTRLTVL.

Only a few counts were recorded for this clonotype. The rearrangement uses TRBV6-1 and TRBJ2-1; 11 nucleotides line up with TRBD2. This CDR3 has 15 amino acids. Trimming at V came to 2 bases and at J to 3 bases, leaving 0 bases not matched to a gene. Germline V CDR1 and CDR2: MNHNS, SASEGT. The DNA for the CDR3 is TGTGCCAGCAGTGAACTAGCGGGAGGCTACAATGAGCAGTTCTTC. The encoded protein is CASSELAGGYNEQFF.

V gene TRBV5-6 combines with J gene TRBJ1-1, with D perhaps TRBD1 (5 bases). The CDR3 is 15 amino acids. CDR1 is SGHDT and CDR2 is YYEEEE in the germline V gene. Deletions cut 0 bases from V and 0 bases from J, with 9 bases between. In DNA, the CDR3 is TGTGCCAGCAGCTTGGCCGGGACCGTGAACACTGAAGCTTTCTTT. It codes for CASSLAGTVNTEAFF.

The chain uses TRBV10-3 and TRBJ2-2; 9 nucleotides match TRBD2. Per germline, CDR1 ENHRY and CDR2 SYGVKD. The CDR3 sequence is 19 residues long. The J segment lost 0 bases and the V segment lost 2 bases, leaving 10 bases of the junction unmatched. CDR3 nucleotide sequence: TGTGCCATCAGTGAGGGGGCTAGCGGGACCCATACGAACACCGGGGAGCTGTTTTTT. Translation: CAISEGASGTHTNTGELFF.

The CDR3 coding sequence is TGTGCCAGCAGCACCACAGGGGACCGTCCGAAAGAGACCCAGTACTTC. This encodes CASSTTGDRPKETQYF. This chain links TRBV12-3 or TRBV12-4 with TRBJ2-5; 7 positions agree with TRBD1. The V segment lost 6 bases and the J segment 3 bases; nucleotides outside the gene matches: 13. This CDR3 has 16 residues.

The sample holds one count of this clonotype. The J gene is TRBJ2-1, the V gene TRBV7-9; 10 positions match TRBD2. Germline V lookup: CDR1 SEHNR, CDR2 FQNEAQ (reference sequence). The V and J ends lost 5 bases and 6 bases, in that order; junction bases with no gene match: 7. This CDR3 has 15 residues. The DNA for the CDR3 is TGTGCCAGCAGCCCCCGCCGACTAGCGGGCAATGAGCAGTTCTTC. It specifies CASSPRRLAGNEQFF.

The chain joins TRBV20-1 to TRBJ1-1; D is possibly TRBD1 (6 bases). The CDR3 length is 19 residues. CDR1 is DFQATT, CDR2 SNEGSKA, per germline (reference sequence). The CDR3 coding sequence is TGCAGGACCGGAGAGGGGCCGGACAGCCAGAAGCGCATGAACACTGAAGCTTTCTTT. This translates into CRTGEGPDSQKRMNTEAFF.

The V and J genes are TRBV4-2 and TRBJ2-6; no clear D. Trimming removed 0 bases from V and 0 bases from J, with 6 bases in between. CDR1 is LGHNA, CDR2 YNFKEQ, per germline. The CDR3 is 16 amino acids. As DNA, the CDR3 is TGTGCCAGCAGCCAAGAGCAGGCCTCTGGGGCCAACGTCCTGACTTTC. Translating it yields CASSQEQASGANVLTF.

This clonotype occurred once. V is TRBV7-8 and J is TRBJ1-2; possibly TRBD1 for D (5 bases). The V end was cut by 5 bases, the J end by 5 bases, with 18 bases between. The V gene's germline CDR1 is SGHVS and CDR2 FQNEAQ. The CDR3 sequence is 15 residues long. The CDR3 is CASSPRRDSAYGYTF. The CDR3, as DNA: TGTGCCAGCAGCCCCCGCCGGGACTCAGCGTATGGCTACACCTTC. The entire variable domain, with the rest obtained from reference TRBV7-8 and TRBJ1-2, is as follows: GAGVSQSPRYKVAKRGQDVALRCDPISGHVSLFWYQQALGQGPEFLTYFQNEAQLDKSGLPSDRFFAERPEGSVSTLKIQRTQQEDSAVYLCASSPRRDSAYGYTFGSGTRLTVV.

The chain joins TRBV20-1 to TRBJ2-5, with 8 positions matching TRBD1. This CDR3 has 14 residues. J was trimmed by 4 bases and V by 6 bases; bases with no gene match: 10. Looked up from germline, CDR1 is DFQATT and CDR2 is SNEGSKA (reference sequence). CDR3 protein: CSADKRTGSETQYF. In DNA form, the CDR3 reads TGCAGTGCCGATAAAAGGACAGGGTCAGAGACCCAGTACTTC.

V is TRBV4-1 and J is TRBJ2-1, with no clear D. Trimming shortened V by 0 bases and J by 7 bases, and 4 bases separated the two germline ends. This CDR3 is 12 amino acids long. Germline values: CDR1 MGHRA, CDR2 YSYEKL. The CDR3 spells CASSQEGNEQFF. DNA for the CDR3: TGCGCCAGCAGCCAAGAGGGGAATGAGCAGTTCTTC.

V is TRBV12-3 or TRBV12-4 and J is TRBJ2-1, with 7 bases identical to TRBD1. This CDR3 is 15 amino acids long. The junction had 9 bases not matched to a gene; V was cut back by 3 bases and J by 7 bases. The CDR3 region is CASSFYRGAVNEQFF. The CDR3 coding sequence is TGTGCCAGCAGTTTTTACAGGGGCGCAGTAAATGAGCAGTTCTTC.

The chain employs TRBV4-3 and TRBJ2-3; D uncertain. V lost 6 bases to trimming and J lost 8 bases, with 21 bases between them. CDR1 is LGHNA, CDR2 YSLEER, per germline. The CDR3 contains 15 residues. CDR3 sequence reads: CASSPRMYTTSTQYF. CDR3 nucleotide sequence: TGCGCCAGCAGTCCAAGAATGTACACCACATCTACGCAGTATTTT.

The chain recombines TRBV13 with TRBJ2-1; possible D gene TRBD2, 6 bases. The V end was cut by 4 bases, the J end by 2 bases, with 15 bases between. Germline CDR1 reads PRHDT; CDR2 reads FYEKMQ (reference sequence). The CDR3 contains 16 residues. The CDR3 DNA reads as TGTGCCAGCAGCTCGACTAGTAGTTCCCCCTACAATGAGCAGTTCTTC. As protein: CASSSTSSSPYNEQFF.

The rearrangement links TRBV20-1 to TRBJ2-5, with TRBD1 as a possible D gene (5 bases). V lost 0 bases and J 0 bases, leaving 14 bases between the germline ends. Germline V gives CDR1 DFQATT, CDR2 SNEGSKA (reference sequence). This CDR3 is built from 16 residues. CDR3 in DNA: TGCAGTGCTAGAGATACCAGGGAACCCTACCAAGAGACCCAGTACTTC. Its translation is CSARDTREPYQETQYF.

This chain joins TRBV10-2 and TRBJ2-7; D call uncertain. This CDR3 is 11 amino acids long. Germline V gene data show CDR1 as WSHSY and CDR2 as SAAADI. The V and J ends lost 1 base and 3 bases respectively, with 1 base between them. The CDR3 loop reads CASSEYYEQYF. For the CDR3, the DNA is TGCGCCAGCAGTGAGTACTACGAGCAGTACTTC.

The rearrangement links TRBV11-3 to TRBJ2-3; D may correspond to TRBD1 or TRBD2 (5 bases each). CDR1 and CDR2 (germline): SGHNT, YENEEA. The length of the CDR3 is 14 residues. Between the trimmed V and J ends, which lost 8 bases and 2 bases, there was a span of 14 bases. CDR3 DNA sequence: TGTGCCAGCGCCCTGGTCGGGACCACAGATACGCAGTATTTT. It specifies CASALVGTTDTQYF.